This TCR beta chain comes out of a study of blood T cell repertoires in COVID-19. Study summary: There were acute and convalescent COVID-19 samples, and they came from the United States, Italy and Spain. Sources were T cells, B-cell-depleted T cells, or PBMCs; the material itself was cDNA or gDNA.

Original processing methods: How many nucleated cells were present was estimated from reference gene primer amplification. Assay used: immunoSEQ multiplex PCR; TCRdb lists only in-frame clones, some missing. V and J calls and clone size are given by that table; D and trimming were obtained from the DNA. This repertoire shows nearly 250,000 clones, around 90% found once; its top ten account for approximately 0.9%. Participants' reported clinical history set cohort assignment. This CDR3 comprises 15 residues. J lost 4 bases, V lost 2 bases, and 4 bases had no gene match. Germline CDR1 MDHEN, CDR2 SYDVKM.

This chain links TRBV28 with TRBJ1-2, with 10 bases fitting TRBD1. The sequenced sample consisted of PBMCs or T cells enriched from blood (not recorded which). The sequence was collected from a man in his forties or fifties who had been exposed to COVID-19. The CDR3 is CASSLRGQGVYGYTF. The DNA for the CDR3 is TGTGCCAGCAGTTTAAGAGGACAGGGGGTCTATGGCTACACCTTC.